This TCR beta chain appears in the sequencing data of a study of blood T cells in healthy people across ages. Findings and limits, study-wide: Naive CD4+ cells and diversity were both higher in long-lived donors than in aged donors. Older age went with lower TCR beta diversity per million T cells, in a roughly linear way.

Points on this clonotype: Its antigen is unidentified.

A second about 7 to 12 cycle PCR used barcoded and J-beta primers. Each cDNA was tagged by a template-switch adaptor containing 12 random nucleotides. TCRdb recomputed calls from the 5' RACE reads with MiXCR, one row per CDR3 protein. The sample contains about 1.6 million distinct CDR3 sequences, about 31% of which appear only once. CDR1 and CDR2 from the germline V gene are DFQATT and SNEGSKA (reference sequence). The CDR3 has 16 residues. The V and J ends lost 1 base and 3 bases respectively, with 16 bases between them. This clonotype was obtained from a woman between 25 and 40 years old in good health. The chain recombines TRBV20-1 with TRBJ2-1; possibly TRBD1 for D (6 bases). Sample: blood. The CDR3 loop reads CSARARGGEGYNEQFF. The DNA for the CDR3 is TGCAGTGCTAGAGCCCGAGGGGGAGAAGGCTACAATGAGCAGTTCTTC.